This T cell receptor beta chain was sequenced for a study of blood T cells in healthy people across ages. Notes on the study in general: A greater number of naive CD4+ cells and higher diversity distinguished long-lived donors from aged donors.

As for this clonotype: Its antigen is currently unknown.

The trim removed 6 bases at V and 5 bases at J, leaving 8 bases unmatched. The CDR3 has 15 residues. Germline V gene data show CDR1 as MNHNY and CDR2 as SVGAGI (reference sequence). A second roughly 6 to 11 cycle PCR used barcoded and J-beta primers. TCRdb re-analysed the 5' RACE reads in MiXCR, keeping a single row per CDR3 protein. The sample lists about 1,400,000 distinct CDR3 sequences, 59% occurring once. This receptor was obtained from a man aged 18-30 years in good health. V is TRBV6-6 and J is TRBJ1-4; 8 positions agree with TRBD1. Sequencing was done on a sample of blood. The CDR3 reads CASSLYRTGNEKLFF. The CDR3 DNA reads TGTGCCAGCAGCCTCTATAGGACAGGGAATGAAAAACTGTTTTTT.